Detailed here is one T cell receptor beta chain. Its antigen is as yet unknown. The V gene's germline CDR1 is SGDLS and CDR2 YYNGEE. J gave up 5 bases and V 3 bases, and 10 bases lay outside the gene matches. CDR3 length equals 16 residues. This sample was taken from a study of T cells in Graves' hyperthyroidism and ophthalmopathy. In making diagnoses, clinical symptoms, serum thyroxine and TRAb, thyroid ultrasound and orbital computed tomography were all used. Cells are PBMCs isolated from about 10 ml of fresh blood. Study-wide points: Model-based prediction identified ophthalmopathy a median approximately 6 months prior to its onset. Most thyroid clonotypes with frequency above 0.001 were detected in blood.

It was RNA transcripts that yielded the amplified TCR beta CDR3 regions. The study used the HTBI primer set for a first-round RT-PCR of the TCR CDR3. MiXCR was run by TCRdb on the multiplex PCR reads, yielding one entry per CDR3 protein. The sample holds 340,000 or so distinct CDR3 sequences, around a sixth seen once. Sequencing input: blood. This receptor was obtained from a young man with Graves' hyperthyroidism. This chain links TRBV9 with TRBJ2-2; 7 positions match TRBD2. CDR3 loop: CASSATGLVKTGELFF. The CDR3 DNA reads TGTGCCAGCAGCGCAACTGGACTAGTCAAAACCGGGGAGCTGTTTTTT.